These 29 T cell receptor beta chains were all obtained from the same sample, sequenced in a study of blood T cells in healthy people across ages. The use of a sample-barcoded 5' primer and a J-beta primer mix characterized a second PCR of roughly 7 to 11 cycles. TCRdb reanalysed the 5' RACE reads using MiXCR and keeps one entry per CDR3 protein. Among 350,000 to 450,000 distinct CDR3 sequences listed, about 49% were seen once. Specimen: blood. Every receptor here comes from a man in his sixties in good health.

This clonotype was found a few times. The gene calls are TRBV18 and TRBJ2-5; the D gene is possibly TRBD1 (5 bases). Trimming shortened V by 8 bases and J by 2 bases, and 12 bases separated the two germline ends. The CDR3 is 13 amino acids. The germline gives CDR1 KGHSH, CDR2 LQKENI. The CDR3 region is CASSAGQQETQYF. The DNA for the CDR3 is TGTGCCAGCAGCGCCGGACAACAAGAGACCCAGTACTTC.

The J gene is TRBJ2-5, the V gene TRBV30; 8 nucleotides agree with TRBD1. J lost 5 bases, V lost 5 bases, and 7 bases had no gene match. CDR3 length equals 13 residues. Per germline, CDR1 GTSNPN and CDR2 SVGIG (reference sequence). The CDR3: CAWDQDRAETQYF. The DNA for the CDR3 is TGTGCCTGGGACCAGGACAGGGCTGAGACCCAGTACTTC. The full variable domain, its missing parts supplied by reference TRBV30 and TRBJ2-5, is SQTIHQWPATLVQPVGSPLSLECTVEGTSNPNLYWYRQAAGRGLQLLFYSVGIGQISSEVPQNLSASRPQDRQFILSSKKLLLSDSGFYLCAWDQDRAETQYFGPGTRLLVL.

As for this clonotype: One end of the junction fails to match germline, which may point to a read error. This chain joins TRBV10-3 and TRBJ2-3; TRBD2 matches 7 bases. Germline CDR1 ENHRY, CDR2 SYGVKD. The CDR3 consists of 18 residues. CDR3: CAISESEPSGPTTDMQYF. The CDR3 coding sequence is TGTGCCATCAGTGAGTCCGAGCCTAGCGGTCCGACCACAGATATGCAGTATTTT.

The chain combines TRBV29-1 with TRBJ1-5; the D gene is possibly TRBD1 (6 bases). CDR3 length equals 13 residues. V lost 6 bases and J 2 bases, leaving 11 bases between the germline ends. Germline V lookup: CDR1 SQVTM, CDR2 ANQGSEA. This CDR3 reads CSVQGMGNQPQHF. DNA for the CDR3: TGCAGCGTCCAGGGGATGGGCAATCAGCCCCAGCATTTT.

This clonotype was detected many times. V usage is TRBV6-1 and J usage is TRBJ2-3; D gene ambiguous. The ends were cut back, 4 bases at V and 5 bases at J, with 7 bases in the middle. Germline V gene sequence: CDR1 MNHNS, CDR2 SASEGT. The CDR3 is 12 residues long. DNA for the CDR3: TGTGCCAGCAGTGCGGTGGGAGATACGCAGTATTTT. This gives the protein CASSAVGDTQYF.

The chain is built from TRBV6-5 and TRBJ2-4; D may be TRBD2 (5 bases). CDR1 MNHEY and CDR2 SVGAGI come from the germline V gene. V dropped 6 bases and J dropped 2 bases, with 8 bases sitting between them. The CDR3 is made up of 13 amino acids. The CDR3 DNA follows: TGTGCCAGCAGGGACTCTTCCAAAAACATTCAGTACTTC. This encodes CASRDSSKNIQYF.

This clonotype was picked up many times. This chain links TRBV7-9 with TRBJ2-5; no clear D gene. CDR1 is SEHNR and CDR2 is FQNEAQ in the germline V gene (reference sequence). CDR3 length: 14 residues. V lost 5 bases and J 7 bases, leaving 17 bases between the germline ends. CDR3 nucleotides: TGTGCCAGCAGCCGACCGGCCCAAAAGCGGACCCAGTACTTC. Amino acid sequence: CASSRPAQKRTQYF.

The V and J genes are TRBV20-1 and TRBJ2-3; TRBD2 matches 12 bases. J was trimmed by 2 bases and V by 4 bases; bases with no gene match: 10. Germline V gives CDR1 DFQATT, CDR2 SNEGSKA (reference sequence). CDR3 size: 17 residues. CDR3 sequence (DNA): TGCAGTGCTACCGAGACCCTAGCGGGGGGGATCACAGATACGCAGTATTTT. This encodes CSATETLAGGITDTQYF.

Concerning this clonotype: At one end the junction does not follow the germline gene, possibly because of a read error. The chain is built from TRBV3-1 and TRBJ1-2, with D maybe TRBD1 (6 bases). This CDR3 is built from 15 residues. CDR1 and CDR2 (germline): LGHDT, YNNKEL (reference sequence). CDR3 in amino acids: CARSQVSTGTRGYTF. In DNA form, the CDR3 reads TGTGCCCGCAGCCAAGTCTCCACCGGGACAAGAGGCTACACCTTC.

This clonotype was seen only once. J is TRBJ2-5 and V is TRBV6-6; 12 bases fit TRBD1. The J segment lost 11 bases and the V segment lost 7 bases, leaving 14 bases of the junction unmatched. The CDR3 runs to 15 residues. The germline CDR1 and CDR2 sequences are MNHNY and SVGAGI (reference sequence). The CDR3 DNA reads TGTGCCAGCACTAAGGGACAGGGGGCGTTCGATGAGCAGTACTTC. Protein: CASTKGQGAFDEQYF.

The rearrangement links TRBV6-5 to TRBJ2-5, with a possible D match to TRBD2 (7 bases). CDR1 is MNHEY, CDR2 SVGAGI, per germline. CDR3 length: 13 residues. V gave up 8 bases and J gave up 3 bases, with 13 bases separating them. For the CDR3, the DNA is TGTGCCAGCCAGAGGGGGGGCAAAGAGACCCAGTACTTC. Translating it yields CASQRGGKETQYF.

The chain is built from TRBV6-6 and TRBJ2-5; D may be TRBD1 or TRBD2 (6 bases each). Trimming cost V 6 bases and J 1 base, with 12 bases left between them. Germline values: CDR1 MNHNY, CDR2 SVGAGI (reference sequence). CDR3 length: 14 amino acids. CDR3 sequence: CASRLGGPQETQYF. CDR3 in DNA: TGTGCCAGCAGGCTCGGGGGCCCCCAAGAGACCCAGTACTTC.

Here the CDR3 reads CASQRGYKNIQYF. CDR3 sequence (DNA): TGTGCCAGCCAGAGGGGCTACAAAAACATTCAGTACTTC. The rearrangement uses TRBV6-5 and TRBJ2-4; D tentatively reads TRBD1 or TRBD2 (5 bases each). The CDR3 totals 13 residues. Germline loops: CDR1 MNHEY, CDR2 SVGAGI. V lost 8 bases to trimming and J lost 3 bases, with 11 bases between them.

This chain uses TRBV19 with TRBJ2-1; D remains unclear. The germline V gene encodes CDR1 LNHDA and CDR2 SQIVND (reference sequence). V lost 3 bases and J lost 0, with 9 bases in between. This CDR3 has 15 amino acids. CDR3: CASSIRAGSYNEQFF. The CDR3 DNA reads TGTGCCAGTAGTATCCGCGCTGGCTCCTACAATGAGCAGTTCTTC.

The J gene is TRBJ2-5, the V gene TRBV20-1, with 10 bases aligning to TRBD2. This CDR3 has 14 amino acids. Germline CDR1 DFQATT, CDR2 SNEGSKA (reference sequence). The V gene end was trimmed by 6 bases and the J gene end by 2 bases; junction bases not matched to a gene: 6. CDR3 sequence reads: CSADLSGGQETQYF. CDR3 bases: TGCAGTGCAGACCTTAGCGGGGGGCAAGAGACCCAGTACTTC.

The chain couples TRBV9 to TRBJ2-3; D perhaps matches TRBD1 (6 bases). The CDR3 totals 16 residues. Germline V gene lookup returns CDR1 SGDLS and CDR2 YYNGEE. Trimming removed 0 bases at V and 5 bases at J, with 16 bases between. The CDR3 DNA reads as TGTGCCAGCAGCGTAGGAGGGACAAGCGGTGAAGATACGCAGTATTTT. Protein sequence: CASSVGGTSGEDTQYF.

This chain uses TRBV20-1 with TRBJ2-7; D gene ambiguous. Deletions cut 1 base from V and 0 bases from J, with 10 bases between. The CDR3 consists of 14 residues. In germline, CDR1 is DFQATT, CDR2 SNEGSKA (reference sequence). In DNA form, the CDR3 reads TGCAGTGCTAGAGGGCGATTGTCCTCCTACGAGCAGTACTTC. It is translated as CSARGRLSSYEQYF.

The CDR3 loop is CSAATPLGLAGGDEQYF. Here the CDR3 DNA reads TGCAGCGCCGCAACACCCCTCGGACTAGCGGGAGGAGATGAGCAGTACTTC. The J gene is TRBJ2-7, the V gene TRBV29-1, with 14 bases fitting TRBD2. This CDR3 contains 17 residues. The germline V gene has CDR1 SQVTM and CDR2 ANQGSEA. The V segment lost 7 bases and the J segment 7 bases; nucleotides outside the gene matches: 18.

This clonotype appeared many times. One end of the junction is discordant with germline, which a read error may explain. The CDR3 loop is CASSIGTGASNDGYTF. The CDR3 bases are TGTGCCAGCAGCATAGGGACAGGGGCTAGTAACGATGGCTACACCTTC. The chain recombines TRBV7-3 with TRBJ1-2; TRBD1 matches at 10 bases. Germline CDR1 is SGHTA and CDR2 is FQGTGA. The CDR3 totals 16 residues.

This sequence joins TRBV20-1 and TRBJ2-3; tentative D call: TRBD1 (6 bases). The germline CDR1 and CDR2 sequences are DFQATT and SNEGSKA (reference sequence). The V and J ends lost 1 base and 4 bases respectively, with 18 bases between them. The CDR3 length is 16 residues. The CDR3 DNA sequence: TGCAGTGCTAGAGCCCATGGACAGTCGGGCCCAGATACGCAGTATTTT. Amino acid sequence: CSARAHGQSGPDTQYF.

This clonotype has only one observation. The J gene is TRBJ2-1, the V gene TRBV3-1; 9 bases are shared with TRBD2. J lost 8 bases, V lost 0 bases, and 8 bases had no gene match. The CDR3 covers 16 residues. CDR1 and CDR2 (germline): LGHDT, YNNKEL (reference sequence). CDR3 residues: CASSQDRLAGYDEQFF. The CDR3 DNA reads as TGTGCCAGCAGCCAAGATAGGCTAGCGGGATACGATGAGCAGTTCTTC.

This chain connects TRBV3-1 to TRBJ2-1; the D is unclear. V was trimmed by 1 base and J by 5 bases, leaving 15 bases between them. This CDR3 is 16 amino acids long. In germline, CDR1 is LGHDT, CDR2 YNNKEL (reference sequence). CDR3 protein: CASSQGIVGTHNEQFF. CDR3 coding DNA: TGTGCCAGCAGCCAAGGTATTGTGGGAACTCACAATGAGCAGTTCTTC.

The chain recombines TRBV20-1 with TRBJ2-5; possibly TRBD1 or TRBD2 for D (5 bases each). Per germline, CDR1 DFQATT and CDR2 SNEGSKA (reference sequence). CDR3 length: 14 amino acids. V dropped 5 bases and J dropped 5 bases, with 18 bases sitting between them. This chain's CDR3 is CSAGSGTPEETQYF. The CDR3 bases are TGCAGTGCTGGGTCCGGGACGCCCGAGGAGACCCAGTACTTC.

This sequence joins TRBV7-2 and TRBJ1-1; D uncertain. CDR1 is SGHTA and CDR2 is FQGNSA in the germline V gene. The CDR3 length is 12 residues. The V gene lost 4 bases and the J gene lost 5 bases, with 8 bases spanning the gap. CDR3 protein: CASSSGVTEAFF. The CDR3 DNA follows: TGTGCCAGCAGCTCAGGTGTGACTGAAGCTTTCTTT. The full variable domain, completed using reference TRBV7-2 and TRBJ1-1, is GAGVSQSPSNKVTEKGKDVELRCDPISGHTALYWYRQSLGQGLEFLIYFQGNSAPDKSGLPSDRFSAERTGGSVSTLTIQRTQQEDSAVYLCASSSGVTEAFFGQGTRLTVV.

CDR3 sequence: CSVTDRAYGEQYF. For the CDR3, the DNA is TGCAGCGTTACGGACAGGGCCTATGGCGAGCAGTACTTC. The chain carries TRBV29-1 and TRBJ2-7, with TRBD1 identical over 8 bases. The CDR3 totals 13 residues. Germline CDR1 SQVTM, CDR2 ANQGSEA. After removal of 5 bases from V and 6 bases from J, the junction contained 9 bases not matched to a gene.

This clonotype came up a few times. The rearrangement uses TRBV4-2 and TRBJ1-4; TRBD1 might be the D (5 bases). Germline V CDR1 and CDR2: LGHNA, YNFKEQ. The CDR3 spans 15 residues. The ends were cut back, 2 bases at V and 7 bases at J, with 14 bases in the middle. The CDR3: CASSQPQGESEKLFF. The CDR3 coding sequence is TGTGCCAGCAGCCAACCTCAGGGTGAAAGTGAAAAACTGTTTTTT.

The chain recombines TRBV7-8 with TRBJ2-1; D possibly uses TRBD1 or TRBD2 (5 bases each). CDR1 is SGHVS and CDR2 is FQNEAQ in the germline V gene. Trimming took off 8 bases at V and 6 bases at J, with 17 bases between the two ends. The CDR3 extends over 14 amino acids. The CDR3 region has the DNA TGTGCCAGCGAGCTTAGTCGGGGACGCAATGAGCAGTTCTTC. This sequence encodes CASELSRGRNEQFF.

The genes are TRBV7-9 and TRBJ2-2; 7 bases agree with TRBD1. The CDR3 runs to 18 residues. After removal of 1 base from V and 1 base from J, the junction contained 9 bases not matched to a gene. The V gene's germline CDR1 is SEHNR and CDR2 FQNEAQ (reference sequence). Here the CDR3 DNA reads TGTGCCAGCAGCTTAGGCTACAGGGGCCATCAGAACACCGGGGAGCTGTTTTTT. It encodes CASSLGYRGHQNTGELFF. The full variable domain, rest sourced from reference TRBV7-9 and TRBJ2-2, is DTGVSQNPRHKITKRGQNVTFRCDPISEHNRLYWYRQTLGQGPEFLTYFQNEAQLEKSRLLSDRFSAERPKGSFSTLEIQRTEQGDSAMYLCASSLGYRGHQNTGELFFGEGSRLTVL.

This clonotype was seen only once. This rearrangement joins TRBV30 to TRBJ2-2; D remains ambiguous. V was clipped by 5 bases and J by 4 bases, with 11 bases between them. Germline values: CDR1 GTSNPN, CDR2 SVGIG (reference sequence). CDR3 length: 13 residues. The CDR3 coding sequence is TGTGCCTGGGGGCGGTCCCCCACCGGGGAGCTGTTTTTT. Its translation: CAWGRSPTGELFF.